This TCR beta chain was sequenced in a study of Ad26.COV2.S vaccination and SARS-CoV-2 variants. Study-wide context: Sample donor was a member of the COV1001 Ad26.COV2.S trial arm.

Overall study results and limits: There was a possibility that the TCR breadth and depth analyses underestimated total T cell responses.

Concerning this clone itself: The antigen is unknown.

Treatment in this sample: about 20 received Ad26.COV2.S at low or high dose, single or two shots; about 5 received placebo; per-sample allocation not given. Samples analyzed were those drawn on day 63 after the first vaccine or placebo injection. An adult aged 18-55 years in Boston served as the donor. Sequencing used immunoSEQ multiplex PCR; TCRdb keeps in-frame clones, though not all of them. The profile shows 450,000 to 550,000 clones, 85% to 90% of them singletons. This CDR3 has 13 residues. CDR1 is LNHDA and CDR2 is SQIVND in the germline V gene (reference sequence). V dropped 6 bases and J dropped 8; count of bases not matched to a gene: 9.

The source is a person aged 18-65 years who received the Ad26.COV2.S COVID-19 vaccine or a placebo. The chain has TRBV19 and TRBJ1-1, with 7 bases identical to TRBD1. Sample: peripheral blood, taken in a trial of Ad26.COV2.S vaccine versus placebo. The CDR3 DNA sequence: TGTGCCAGTAGACGGGACAGCCTATTCGAAGCTTTCTTT. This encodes CASRRDSLFEAFF. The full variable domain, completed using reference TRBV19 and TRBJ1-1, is DGGITQSPKYLFRKEGQNVTLSCEQNLNHDAMYWYRQDPGQGLRLIYYSQIVNDFQKGDIAEGYSVSREKKESFPLTVTSAQKNPTAFYLCASRRDSLFEAFFGQGTRLTVV.